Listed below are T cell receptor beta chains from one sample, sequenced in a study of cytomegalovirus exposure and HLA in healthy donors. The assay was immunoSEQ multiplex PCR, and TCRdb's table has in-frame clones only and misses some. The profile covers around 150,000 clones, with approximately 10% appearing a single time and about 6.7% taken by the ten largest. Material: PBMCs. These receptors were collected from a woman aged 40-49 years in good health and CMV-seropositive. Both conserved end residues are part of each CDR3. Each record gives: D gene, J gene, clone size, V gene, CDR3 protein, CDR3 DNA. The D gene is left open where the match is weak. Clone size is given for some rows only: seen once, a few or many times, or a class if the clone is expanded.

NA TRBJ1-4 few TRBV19 CASSPRPPGGEKLFF TGTGCCAGTAGTCCCAGGCCCCCGGGGGGTGAAAAACTGTTTTTT
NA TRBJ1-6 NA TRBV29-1 CSVDLGDNSPLHF TGCAGCGTCGATTTAGGGGATAATTCACCCCTCCACTTT
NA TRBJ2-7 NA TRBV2 CASSEGLASEQYF TGTGCCAGCAGTGAGGGGCTAGCTAGCGAGCAGTACTTC
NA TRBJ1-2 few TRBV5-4 CASSPRGGDGYTF TGTGCCAGCAGCCCGAGGGGGGGAGATGGCTACACCTTC
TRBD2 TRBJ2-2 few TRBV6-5 CASSPTSGVTGELFF TGTGCCAGCAGCCCGACTAGCGGGGTCACCGGGGAGCTGTTTTTT
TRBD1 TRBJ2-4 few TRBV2 CARDSQGENIQYF TGTGCCCGGGACAGCCAGGGGGAAAACATTCAGTACTTC
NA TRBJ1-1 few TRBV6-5 CASSRDPTANTEAFF TGTGCCAGCAGTAGAGACCCGACAGCGAACACTGAAGCTTTCTTT
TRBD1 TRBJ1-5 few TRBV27 CASSPTGGDQPQHF TGTGCCAGCAGCCCTACAGGGGGCGATCAGCCCCAGCATTTT
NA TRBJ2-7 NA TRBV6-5 CASRRRRYAQYF TGTGCCAGCAGGCGACGGCGGTACGCGCAGTACTTC
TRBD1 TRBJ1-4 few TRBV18 CASSTWTGGVGANEKLFF TGTGCCAGCTCCACATGGACAGGGGGCGTCGGGGCTAATGAAAAACTGTTTTTT
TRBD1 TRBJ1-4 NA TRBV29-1 CSVGTGQGDEKLFF TGCAGCGTTGGGACGGGACAGGGTGATGAAAAACTGTTTTTT
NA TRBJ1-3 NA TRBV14 CASSQDWGLRSGNTIYF TGTGCCAGCAGCCAAGACTGGGGACTCCGCTCTGGAAACACCATATATTTT